The source of this TCR beta chain is a study of T cells in Graves' hyperthyroidism and ophthalmopathy. There are many counts of this clonotype. The investigators amplified TCR beta CDR3 regions from RNA transcripts. The study used the HTBI primer set for a first-round RT-PCR of the TCR CDR3. TCRdb passed the multiplex PCR reads through MiXCR, listing each CDR3 protein once. The sample contains around 450,000 distinct CDR3 sequences, 15% to 18% of which appear only once. Stable hyperthyroidism: no ophthalmopathy progression over 18 months of follow-up. Diagnoses used clinical symptoms, serum thyroxine and TRAb, thyroid ultrasound and orbital computed tomography. V was pared by 6 bases and J by 2 bases, with 11 bases of the junction left unmatched. The V gene's germline CDR1 is DFQATT and CDR2 SNEGSKA (reference sequence). CDR3 size: 15 residues.

The genes are TRBV20-1 and TRBJ2-3, with 7 nucleotides matching TRBD2. The sample comprised blood. This clonotype originated in a woman between 18 and 30 years old with Graves' hyperthyroidism. CDR3 residues: CSASIGSGTTDTQYF. DNA of the CDR3: TGCAGTGCCAGTATAGGGAGCGGGACCACAGATACGCAGTATTTT.